These T cell receptor beta chains were read from a single sample in a study of T cells in Graves' hyperthyroidism and ophthalmopathy. TCRdb redid the calling of the multiplex PCR reads with MiXCR, one entry per CDR3 protein. The data show 200,000 to 250,000 distinct CDR3 sequences, with roughly 18% seen just once and roughly 50% held by the top ten. The source material was blood. Receptors were obtained from a man aged 50 or older with Graves' hyperthyroidism. Both conserved end residues are part of each CDR3. D genes are given only for firm matches. Clone size, where shown, is once, few, many, or a class for clones that have expanded.

V gene	D gene	J gene	clone size	CDR3 protein	CDR3 DNA
TRBV7-3	TRBD1	TRBJ2-2	-	CASSLGFGTGDTGELFF	TGTGCCAGCAGCTTAGGCTTTGGGACAGGGGACACCGGGGAGCTGTTTTTT
TRBV28	-	TRBJ1-5	many	CASRVSNQPQHF	TGTGCCAGCCGTGTTAGCAATCAGCCCCAGCATTTT
TRBV6-2/TRBV6-3	-	TRBJ2-1	few	CASSYPGQKQFF	TGTGCCAGCAGTTACCCCGGACAGAAACAGTTCTTC
TRBV7-8	-	TRBJ2-5	few	CASSLEELETQYF	TGTGCCAGCAGCTTAGAAGAGTTGGAGACCCAGTACTTC
TRBV7-2	-	TRBJ1-1	many	CASSLAWNTEAFF	TGTGCCAGCAGCTTAGCATGGAACACTGAAGCTTTCTTT
TRBV7-2	-	TRBJ1-1	many	CASSLGPLLNTEAFF	TGTGCCAGCAGCCTCGGGCCCCTCCTCAACACTGAAGCTTTCTTT
TRBV24-1	-	TRBJ2-3	few	CATSEDTITDTQYF	TGTGCCACCAGTGAGGATACTATCACAGATACGCAGTATTTT
TRBV12-3/TRBV12-4	TRBD2	TRBJ2-1	few	CASSPGGEGGPGEQFF	TGTGCCAGCAGCCCTGGGGGGGAGGGAGGGCCGGGTGAGCAGTTCTTC
TRBV6-1	-	TRBJ1-4	few	CVTGRTREKLFF	TGTGTCACAGGGCGAACTCGAGAAAAACTGTTTTTT
TRBV6-2/TRBV6-3	TRBD1	TRBJ2-1	-	CASRLQGAHPHEQFF	TGTGCCAGCAGATTACAGGGGGCCCACCCCCATGAGCAGTTCTTC
TRBV20-1	TRBD1	TRBJ2-7	-	CSAWTGNSYEQYF	TGCAGTGCATGGACAGGGAACTCCTACGAGCAGTACTTC
TRBV28	TRBD1	TRBJ1-2	-	CASNTGTVYGYTF	TGTGCCAGCAACACCGGGACAGTCTATGGCTACACCTTC
TRBV28	-	TRBJ1-6	-	CASSVSWDGPKLYNSPLHF	TGTGCCAGCTCAGTTTCATGGGACGGCCCGAAACTTTATAATTCACCCCTCCACTTT
TRBV20-1	TRBD2	TRBJ2-1	many	CSAPSGTRNEQFF	TGCAGTGCCCCCAGCGGGACTAGGAATGAGCAGTTCTTC
TRBV11-2	-	TRBJ2-7	many	CASSLGEVGYEQYF	TGTGCCAGCAGCTTAGGAGAGGTAGGCTACGAGCAGTACTTC
TRBV19	-	TRBJ1-6	-	CASSLQDSYNSPLHF	TGTGCCAGTTCACTACAGGACAGCTATAATTCACCCCTCCACTTT
TRBV20-1	-	TRBJ2-1	-	CRVVAGKSYNEQFF	TGCAGAGTTGTGGCCGGGAAGTCCTACAATGAGCAGTTCTTC
TRBV20-1	TRBD1	TRBJ2-7	many	CSAIDRGDYEQYF	TGCAGTGCTATCGACAGGGGGGACTACGAGCAGTACTTC
TRBV7-3	-	TRBJ2-1	once	CASSLTCSNEQFF	TGTGCCAGCAGCTTAACGTGCAGCAATGAGCAGTTCTTC
TRBV28	-	TRBJ2-1	-	CASQGLEQFF	TGTGCCAGCCAGGGTCTTGAGCAGTTCTTC
TRBV10-3	TRBD2	TRBJ2-3	many	CAISEMAGGSDTQYF	TGTGCCATCAGTGAGATGGCGGGAGGGTCGGATACGCAGTATTTT
TRBV5-4	-	TRBJ2-3	many	CASKPGSEDTQYF	TGTGCCAGCAAGCCGGGATCGGAGGATACGCAGTATTTT
TRBV11-3	-	TRBJ1-1	many	CASSLFDGGVWNTEAFF	TGTGCCAGCAGCTTATTTGACGGTGGGGTTTGGAACACTGAAGCTTTCTTT
TRBV7-8	-	TRBJ2-7	many	CASSLELSYEQYF	TGTGCCAGCAGCTTAGAGCTCAGCTACGAGCAGTACTTC
TRBV20-1	-	TRBJ2-7	many	CSARDHTHSYEQYF	TGCAGTGCTAGAGATCATACACATTCCTACGAGCAGTACTTC
TRBV6-1	-	TRBJ1-5	-	CASSEMAEIPQHF	TGTGCCAGCAGTGAAATGGCGGAAATCCCCCAGCATTTT
TRBV12-3/TRBV12-4	-	TRBJ2-3	few	CASSFRVGAQYF	TGTGCCAGCAGTTTCCGTGTGGGCGCGCAGTATTTT
TRBV11-3	-	TRBJ2-2	many	CASSLGGGTGELFF	TGTGCCAGCAGCTTGGGCGGAGGGACCGGGGAGCTGTTTTTT
TRBV29-1	-	TRBJ1-1	-	CSVGLYPEAFF	TGCAGCGTGGGCTTATACCCTGAAGCTTTCTTT
TRBV6-4	-	TRBJ1-1	-	CASRREMGTEAFF	TGTGCCAGTCGGCGGGAGATGGGCACTGAAGCTTTCTTT
TRBV30	-	TRBJ2-7	many	CAWSLTGSWYEQYF	TGTGCCTGGAGTTTAACCGGGAGTTGGTACGAGCAGTACTTC
TRBV2	-	TRBJ2-3	-	CASTRERDTQYF	TGTGCCAGCACCCGGGAGAGGGATACGCAGTATTTT
TRBV27	-	TRBJ2-3	many	CASRAQLSTDTQYF	TGTGCCAGCAGGGCACAACTTAGCACAGATACGCAGTATTTT